The 2 T cell receptor beta chains in this list originate from one sample, sequenced in a study of blood T cell repertoires in COVID-19. Data came from immunoSEQ multiplex PCR; TCRdb stores just in-frame clones and leaves some out. Among 200,000 to 300,000 clones listed, about nine tenths were seen once. Sample: peripheral blood. These receptors were collected from a woman aged 40-49 years who had recovered from COVID-19.

The genes are TRBV7-9 and TRBJ2-2; TRBD2 is a possible D gene (7 bases). The germline gives CDR1 SEHNR, CDR2 FQNEAQ (reference sequence). Trimming removed 2 bases from V and 4 bases from J, with 14 bases in between. CDR3 length equals 16 residues. Written as DNA, the CDR3 is TGTGCCAGCAGCTTACCGGGGGGCCGGAGCACCGGGGAGCTGTTTTTT. It encodes CASSLPGGRSTGELFF.

V usage is TRBV2 and J usage is TRBJ1-2; possibly TRBD1 for D (6 bases). The germline V gene encodes CDR1 SNHLY and CDR2 FYNNEI. The CDR3 consists of 14 residues. Trimming removed 6 bases at V and 4 bases at J, with 15 bases between. The DNA of the CDR3 is TGTGCCAGCAGGCCCGGACAGATTCTCTATGGCTACACCTTC. Protein: CASRPGQILYGYTF.